The 8 T cell receptor beta chains below all came from one sample that was sequenced in a study of T-cell reconstitution after alpha-beta-depleted transplantation in children. This sample's TCRbeta library carried unique molecular identifier barcodes. TCRdb re-derived calls from the PCR reads in MiXCR, one entry per CDR3 protein. The sample has about 690,000 distinct CDR3 sequences; roughly 17% are singletons. Sequencing was performed on PBMCs from the stem cell graft donor, taken from the stem cell graft. These receptors were obtained from a human donor who donated a stem cell graft to a child with acute myeloid leukemia.

This clonotype came up many times. The rearrangement links TRBV27 to TRBJ2-7; no reliable D call. Germline V gives CDR1 MNHEY, CDR2 SMNVEV (reference sequence). The ends were cut back, 6 bases at V and 3 bases at J, with 18 bases in the middle. The CDR3 consists of 15 residues. This CDR3 is CASRLNPRPVYEQYF. The CDR3 DNA reads as TGTGCCAGCAGGCTAAATCCTCGGCCAGTCTACGAGCAGTACTTC.

This chain joins TRBV7-6 and TRBJ2-3; 7 positions agree with TRBD2. The ends lost 3 bases at V and 5 bases at J; junction bases unmatched: 2. Germline V gene data show CDR1 as SGHVS and CDR2 as FNYEAQ. CDR3 length: 13 residues. CDR3 sequence reads: CASSFQRGDTQYF. The CDR3 DNA sequence: TGTGCCAGCAGCTTCCAGCGGGGAGATACGCAGTATTTT.

J is TRBJ2-1 and V is TRBV7-3; TRBD2 agrees at 9 bases. This CDR3 region has 15 residues. The germline V gene encodes CDR1 SGHTA and CDR2 FQGTGA. Losses at the gene ends were 5 bases for V and 9 bases for J; bases not matched to a gene: 11. The CDR3 DNA reads TGTGCCAGCAGCCTCTTTGGCGGGGGGGCTATTGAGCAGTTCTTC. Translated, it gives CASSLFGGGAIEQFF.

This clonotype has a count of ten or more. V and J are TRBV4-2 and TRBJ2-3; D is unclear. V was trimmed by 0 bases and J by 4 bases, leaving 5 bases between them. The CDR3 extends over 13 amino acids. The V gene's germline CDR1 is LGHNA and CDR2 YNFKEQ. CDR3 DNA: TGTGCCAGCAGCCAAGATCAGCCAGATACGCAGTATTTT. This sequence encodes CASSQDQPDTQYF.

This clonotype was counted at least ten times. The chain uses TRBV20-1 and TRBJ1-6; D unclear. V lost 5 bases to trimming and J lost 0 bases, with 8 bases between them. This CDR3 contains 14 residues. Germline lookup yields CDR1 DFQATT and CDR2 SNEGSKA (reference sequence). The CDR3 loop reads CSAPESSYNSPLHF. The CDR3 region has the DNA TGCAGTGCTCCCGAGAGCTCCTATAATTCACCCCTCCACTTT.

In DNA, the CDR3 is TGCGCCAGCGGCCCGGGTAGCGTGTACGAGCAGTACTTC. Its translation is CASGPGSVYEQYF. The chain joins TRBV5-1 to TRBJ2-7, with D possibly matching TRBD2 (5 bases). CDR1 is SGHRS, CDR2 YFSETQ, per germline. Trimming pared 7 bases from V and 4 bases from J, leaving 15 bases between. The CDR3 is 13 amino acids.

The sample holds a few counts of this clonotype. The CDR3 here is CASSGPELFF. The CDR3 bases are TGTGCCAGCAGCGGACCGGAACTGTTTTTT. V usage is TRBV9 and J usage is TRBJ1-4; D gene ambiguous. The CDR3 contains 10 residues. Germline V gives CDR1 SGDLS, CDR2 YYNGEE. V lost 3 bases to trimming and J lost 12 bases, with 6 bases between them. Based on the CDR3 plus reference TRBV9 and TRBJ1-4, the full variable domain is DSGVTQTPKHLITATGQRVTLRCSPRSGDLSVYWYQQSLDQGLQFLIQYYNGEERAKGNILERFSAQQFPDLHSELNLSSLELGDSALYFCASSGPELFFGSGTQLSVL.

The sample holds many counts of this clonotype. The chain carries TRBV29-1 and TRBJ1-1, with TRBD1 as a possible D gene (5 bases). V lost 6 bases and J lost 5, with 10 bases in between. Germline V gives CDR1 SQVTM, CDR2 ANQGSEA. The CDR3 length is 11 residues. DNA for the CDR3: TGCAGCGTGGACGGACATACTGAAGCTTTCTTT. It translates to CSVDGHTEAFF.